This is a list of T cell receptor beta chains from one sample in a study of blood T cell repertoires in COVID-19. The assay was immunoSEQ multiplex PCR, and TCRdb's table has in-frame clones only and misses some. The sample shows roughly 120,000 clones, less than 90% of them seen only once. The sequencing sample was made of peripheral blood. The source is a man between 65 and 85 years old who had recovered from COVID-19. Each CDR3 is given with its conserved first and last residue. Each record gives: clone size, D gene, V gene, J gene, CDR3 DNA, CDR3 protein. The D gene is left open where the match is weak. Only part of the rows carry a size: once, few, many, or a class if the clone is expanded.

.,.,TRBV29-1,TRBJ2-1,TGCAGCGTTGAAGAGGAAGGACAGTTCATGTTCTATGAGCAGTTCTTC,CSVEEEGQFMFYEQFF
.,.,TRBV7-8,TRBJ1-2,TGTGCCAGCAGCTTAGGACAGGTGCCTAACTATGGCTACACCTTC,CASSLGQVPNYGYTF
.,TRBD2,TRBV7-2,TRBJ2-1,TGTGCCAGCAGCTCCCCCGGGACTAGCGGGAGAGACAATGAGCAGTTCTTC,CASSSPGTSGRDNEQFF
.,TRBD2,TRBV11-3,TRBJ2-3,TGTGCCAGCAGCATAGCGGGGGGGGTGGATACGCAGTATTTT,CASSIAGGVDTQYF
.,TRBD1,TRBV10-1,TRBJ1-1,TGCGCCAGCAGACAATACAGGGGCAACACTGAAGCTTTCTTT,CASRQYRGNTEAFF
.,TRBD2,TRBV9,TRBJ2-1,TGTGCCAGCAGCGTAGGGGTAGCGGGGTACAATGAGCAGTTCTTC,CASSVGVAGYNEQFF
.,TRBD2,TRBV18,TRBJ2-5,TGTGCCAGCTCACCACTCCGGGAGGCTAGAGAGACCCAGTACTTC,CASSPLREARETQYF
once,.,TRBV19,TRBJ1-3,TGTGCCAGTACGCGACAGGAATCGAACACCATATATTTT,CASTRQESNTIYF
.,TRBD1,TRBV7-3,TRBJ1-1,TGTGCCAGCAGCTTATCAGGGGGGAACACTGAAGCTTTCTTT,CASSLSGGNTEAFF
.,TRBD1,TRBV5-1,TRBJ1-3,TGCGCCAGCAGCTCTACACGGGGACAGCAAAGCTCTGGAAACACCATATATTTT,CASSSTRGQQSSGNTIYF
.,.,TRBV18,TRBJ2-5,TGTGCCAGCTCACCCCCCCGAGCGACGGGAGAGACCCAGTACTTC,CASSPPRATGETQYF
.,TRBD1,TRBV5-1,TRBJ1-2,TGCGCCAGCAGCCATGGGACAGGGGGAAAGTCTGGCTACACCTTC,CASSHGTGGKSGYTF
.,TRBD1,TRBV7-9,TRBJ2-3,TGTGCCAGCACCCAGGGGGATTCAGGGGATACGCAGTATTTT,CASTQGDSGDTQYF
.,.,TRBV15,TRBJ1-1,TGTGCCACCAGTCACTCTTTGAACACTGAAGCTTTCTTT,CATSHSLNTEAFF
.,.,TRBV15,TRBJ1-6,TGTGCCACCAGCCAGGGGTTTCATAATTCACCCCTCCACTTT,CATSQGFHNSPLHF